This T cell receptor (beta chain) came from a study of blood T cell repertoires in COVID-19. Study at large: Specimens from acute and convalescent COVID-19 originated in the United States, Italy and Spain. Sample material is recorded as cDNA or gDNA derived from T cells, B-cell-depleted T cells, or PBMCs.

Germline loops: CDR1 SGDLS, CDR2 YYNGEE. The CDR3 totals 17 residues. J lost 6 bases, V lost 0 bases, and 7 bases had no gene match. Original processing notes: Using reference gene primer amplification, nucleated cell counts were estimated. The method was immunoSEQ multiplex PCR; TCRdb's version includes in-frame clones alone and lacks a portion of them. The V and J calls and the clone size are those of that table, but D and trimming were determined from the DNA. The sample includes over 200,000 clones, approximately 88% of them seen just once. The V call is TRBV9, the J call TRBJ2-4; 12 bases fit TRBD2. The sample taken for sequencing was peripheral blood. The clonotype comes from a woman under 40 with acute or convalescent COVID-19. CDR3 DNA sequence: TGTGCCAGCAGCGTAGGGGCTAGCGGGAGGGCCGGAAACATTCAGTACTTC. This gives the protein CASSVGASGRAGNIQYF.